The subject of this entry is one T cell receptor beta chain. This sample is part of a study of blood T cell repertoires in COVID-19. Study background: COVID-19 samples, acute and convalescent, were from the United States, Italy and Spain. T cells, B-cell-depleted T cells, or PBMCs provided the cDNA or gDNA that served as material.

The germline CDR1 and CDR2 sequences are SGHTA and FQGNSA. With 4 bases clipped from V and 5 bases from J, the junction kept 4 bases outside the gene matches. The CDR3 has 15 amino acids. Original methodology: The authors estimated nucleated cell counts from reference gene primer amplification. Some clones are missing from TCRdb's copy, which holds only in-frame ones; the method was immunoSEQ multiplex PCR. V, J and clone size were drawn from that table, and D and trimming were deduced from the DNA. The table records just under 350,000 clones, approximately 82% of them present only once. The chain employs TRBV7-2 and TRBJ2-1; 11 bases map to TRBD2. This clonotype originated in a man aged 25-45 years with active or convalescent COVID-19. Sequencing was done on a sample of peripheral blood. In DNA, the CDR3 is TGTGCCAGCAGCTGGCCGGGACTAGCGGACAATGAGCAGTTCTTC. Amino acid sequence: CASSWPGLADNEQFF.